The clone carrying this T cell receptor (beta chain) appeared once. These data come from a study of PD-L1 blockade in urothelial cancer. Study-level information: Specimens of blood held a median count of roughly 130,000 T cells.

The time point here: peripheral blood 6 weeks after treatment start. Clones were read by immunoSEQ multiplex PCR, and TCRdb kept only the in-frame ones, dropping some. Of over 100,000 clones in the sample, about 91% were seen once. The starting material was PBMCs, obtained around atezolizumab (anti-PD-L1) treatment. This TCR was sampled from a man in his 60s with urothelial cancer.

The CDR3 protein is CASSPDRDRVFTEAFF. The CDR3 DNA follows: TGCGCCAGCAGCCCAGACCGGGACAGGGTCTTTACTGAAGCTTTCTTT. The rearrangement uses TRBV5-1 and TRBJ1-1; 9 bases fit TRBD1. Germline trimming cut 4 bases from V and 5 bases from J; bases unmatched to any gene: 12. CDR1 and CDR2 from the germline V gene are SGHRS and YFSETQ. CDR3 length: 16 residues.